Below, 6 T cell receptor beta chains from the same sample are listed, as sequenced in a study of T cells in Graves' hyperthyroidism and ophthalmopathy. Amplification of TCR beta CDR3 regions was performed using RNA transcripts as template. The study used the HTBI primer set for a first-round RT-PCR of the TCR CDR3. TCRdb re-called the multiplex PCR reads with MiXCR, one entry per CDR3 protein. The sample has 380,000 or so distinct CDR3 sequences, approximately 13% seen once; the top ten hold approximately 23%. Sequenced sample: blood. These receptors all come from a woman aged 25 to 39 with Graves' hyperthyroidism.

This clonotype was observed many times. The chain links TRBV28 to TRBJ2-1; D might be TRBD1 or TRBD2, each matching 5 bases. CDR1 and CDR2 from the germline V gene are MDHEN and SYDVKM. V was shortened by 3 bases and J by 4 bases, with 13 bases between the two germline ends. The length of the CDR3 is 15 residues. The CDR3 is CASSLGEPFYNEQFF. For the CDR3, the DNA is TGTGCCAGCAGTTTGGGGGAACCGTTTTACAATGAGCAGTTCTTC.

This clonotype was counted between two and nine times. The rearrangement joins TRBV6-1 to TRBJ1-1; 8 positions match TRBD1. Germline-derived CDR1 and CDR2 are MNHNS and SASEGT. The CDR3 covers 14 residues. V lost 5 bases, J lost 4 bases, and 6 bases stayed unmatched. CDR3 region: CASSRDRGTTEAFF. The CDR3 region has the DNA TGTGCCAGCAGTAGAGACAGGGGTACCACTGAAGCTTTCTTT.

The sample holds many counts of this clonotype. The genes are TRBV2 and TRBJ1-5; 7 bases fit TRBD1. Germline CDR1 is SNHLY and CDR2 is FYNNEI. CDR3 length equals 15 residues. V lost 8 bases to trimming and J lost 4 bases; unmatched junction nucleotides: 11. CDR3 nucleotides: TGTGCCAGCCTGGCGGCGACAGGGACTAATCAGCCCCAGCATTTT. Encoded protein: CASLAATGTNQPQHF.

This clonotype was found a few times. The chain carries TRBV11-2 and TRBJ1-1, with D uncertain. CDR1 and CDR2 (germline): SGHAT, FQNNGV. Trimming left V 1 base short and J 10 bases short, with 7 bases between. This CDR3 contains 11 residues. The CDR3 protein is CASSLGRTAFF. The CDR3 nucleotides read TGTGCCAGCAGCTTAGGGCGGACAGCTTTCTTT.

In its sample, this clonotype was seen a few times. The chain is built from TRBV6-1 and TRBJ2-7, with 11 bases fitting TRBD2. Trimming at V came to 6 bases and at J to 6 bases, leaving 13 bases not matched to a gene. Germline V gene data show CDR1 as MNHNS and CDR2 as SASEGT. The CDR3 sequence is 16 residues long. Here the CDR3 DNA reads TGTGCCAGCAGAGGGACTAGCGGTAGGGGACGAGGCGAGCAGTACTTC. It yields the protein CASRGTSGRGRGEQYF.

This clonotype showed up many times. The CDR3 region is CASSLGTQRVRETQYF. CDR3 bases: TGTGCCAGCAGCTTAGGTACCCAGCGGGTGCGAGAGACCCAGTACTTC. V is TRBV7-2 and J is TRBJ2-5; possible D gene TRBD2, 6 bases. CDR3 length equals 16 residues. Germline CDR1 reads SGHTA; CDR2 reads FQGNSA. Trimming removed 1 base at V and 4 bases at J, with 16 bases between.